This T cell receptor beta chain originates from a study of blood T cell repertoires in COVID-19. Study as a whole: Whether acute or convalescent, the COVID-19 samples came from the United States, Italy and Spain. From T cells, B-cell-depleted T cells, or PBMCs came the material, which was cDNA or gDNA.

The CDR3 loop spans 17 amino acids. Original processing methods: Amplification from reference gene primers served as the basis for estimated nucleated cell counts. Here immunoSEQ multiplex PCR was the method, and the copy in TCRdb shows in-frame clones only, minus some. V and J calls and clone size follow that table, whereas D and trimming were derived from the DNA. The sample gives about 340,000 clones, 65% to 85% of which show up once; 2.5% to 3.5% is in the top ten. The chain employs TRBV21-1 and TRBJ1-5; the table gives TRBD1 as D, unverified against the DNA. TRBV21-1 is marked as a pseudogene. Sample: peripheral blood. The clonotype was recovered from a man aged 25-45 years with active or convalescent COVID-19. The DNA of the CDR3 is TGTGCCAGCAGCAAAGGTGGGACAGCTTATGGCAATCAGCCCCAGCATTTT. Encoded protein: CASSKGGTAYGNQPQHF.